Below, 3 T cell receptor beta chains from the same sample are listed, as sequenced in a study of T-cell reconstitution after alpha-beta-depleted transplantation in children. The authors prepared the TCRbeta library with unique molecular identifiers. TCRdb fed the PCR reads into MiXCR, producing one record per CDR3 protein. Among around 600,000 distinct CDR3 sequences, more than 20% were seen once, and the ten largest hold 14%. The source material was PBMCs, mostly from graft donor cells, sampled 360 days after TCRalphabeta/CD19-depleted stem cell transplant. The receptors originated from a boy younger than two who had a stem cell transplant for acute myeloid leukemia, so the T cells may come from the graft donor.

This clonotype appeared once. This chain's CDR3 is CASSSRQASTGELFF. The CDR3 DNA follows: TGTGCCAGCAGTTCCCGACAGGCGAGCACCGGGGAGCTGTTTTTT. This chain uses TRBV12-3 or TRBV12-4 with TRBJ2-2; possibly TRBD1 for D (6 bases). The CDR3 spans 15 residues. V gave up 4 bases and J gave up 4 bases, with 13 bases separating them.

V is TRBV20-1 and J is TRBJ2-3, with 7 positions matching TRBD2. CDR3 size: 14 residues. Germline CDR1 and CDR2: DFQATT and SNEGSKA (reference sequence). The V and J ends lost 8 bases and 2 bases, in that order; junction bases with no gene match: 10. CDR3 in DNA: TGCAGTAGCGGGGTCTCGGTTGCCACAGATACGCAGTATTTT. Translation gives CSSGVSVATDTQYF.

This rearrangement joins TRBV13 to TRBJ1-2; 10 positions agree with TRBD1. CDR1 and CDR2 (germline): PRHDT, FYEKMQ (reference sequence). V was pared by 3 bases and J by 3 bases, with 7 bases of the junction left unmatched. CDR3 length: 16 residues. The CDR3 DNA reads as TGTGCCAGCAGCTTTCTACTCGGACAGGGGGACTATGGCTACACCTTC. Amino acids: CASSFLLGQGDYGYTF. The entire variable domain, with the rest obtained from reference TRBV13 and TRBJ1-2, is as follows: AAGVIQSPRHLIKEKRETATLKCYPIPRHDTVYWYQQGPGQDPQFLISFYEKMQSDKGSIPDRFSAQQFSDYHSELNMSSLELGDSALYFCASSFLLGQGDYGYTFGSGTRLTVV.